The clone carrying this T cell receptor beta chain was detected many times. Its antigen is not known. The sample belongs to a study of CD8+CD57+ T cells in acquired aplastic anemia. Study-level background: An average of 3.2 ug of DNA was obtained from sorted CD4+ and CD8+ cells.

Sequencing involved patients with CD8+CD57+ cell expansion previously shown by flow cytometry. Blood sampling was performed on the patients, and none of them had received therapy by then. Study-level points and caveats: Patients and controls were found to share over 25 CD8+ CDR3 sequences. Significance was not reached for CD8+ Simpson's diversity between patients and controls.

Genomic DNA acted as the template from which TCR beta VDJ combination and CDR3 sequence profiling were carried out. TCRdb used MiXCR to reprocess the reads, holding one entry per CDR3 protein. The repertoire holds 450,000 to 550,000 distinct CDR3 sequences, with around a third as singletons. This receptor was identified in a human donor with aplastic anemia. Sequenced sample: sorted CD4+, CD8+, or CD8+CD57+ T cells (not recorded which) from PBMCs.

CDR3 loop: CASSQVAGYEQYF. DNA of the CDR3: TGTGCCAGCAGCCAAGTTGCTGGCTACGAGCAGTACTTC. V and J are TRBV14 and TRBJ2-7, with D unresolved. Germline V gene lookup returns CDR1 SGHDN and CDR2 FVKESK. This CDR3 has 13 amino acids. The V gene lost 1 base and the J gene lost 3 bases, with 7 bases spanning the gap.